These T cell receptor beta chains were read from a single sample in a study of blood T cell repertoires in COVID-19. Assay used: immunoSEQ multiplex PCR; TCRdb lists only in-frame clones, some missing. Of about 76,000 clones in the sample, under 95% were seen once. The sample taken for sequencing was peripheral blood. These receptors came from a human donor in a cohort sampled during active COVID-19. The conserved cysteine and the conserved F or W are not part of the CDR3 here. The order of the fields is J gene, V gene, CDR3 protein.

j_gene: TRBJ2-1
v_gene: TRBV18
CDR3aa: ASSFPTGAPSNEQF

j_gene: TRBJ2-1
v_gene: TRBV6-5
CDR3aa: ASRATGGSYNEQF

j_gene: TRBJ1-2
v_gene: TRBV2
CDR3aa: ASSEQESGYT

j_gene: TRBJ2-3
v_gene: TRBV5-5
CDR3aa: ASSYFRENTDTQY

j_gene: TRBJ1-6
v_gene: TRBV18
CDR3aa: ASSPTTGTDSPLH

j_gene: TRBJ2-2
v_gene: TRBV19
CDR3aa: ASSLGLAGGITGELF

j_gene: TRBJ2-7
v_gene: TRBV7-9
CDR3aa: ASSLAAGGISSSYEQY

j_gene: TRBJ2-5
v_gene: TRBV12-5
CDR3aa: ASGLFGQETQY

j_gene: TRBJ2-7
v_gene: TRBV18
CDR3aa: ASSLGQGAFYEQY

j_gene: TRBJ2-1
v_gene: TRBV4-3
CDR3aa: ASSQATRDTNEQF

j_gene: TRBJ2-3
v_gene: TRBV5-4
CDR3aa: ASSFGSASGSTDTQY

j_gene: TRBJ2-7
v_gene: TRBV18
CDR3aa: ASSPRDRGLYEQY

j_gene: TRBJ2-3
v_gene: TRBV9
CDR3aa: ASSVSGDTDTQY

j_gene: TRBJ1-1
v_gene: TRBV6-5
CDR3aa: ASSYPGGTEAF

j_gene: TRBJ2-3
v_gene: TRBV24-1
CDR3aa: ATSDPNTDTQY

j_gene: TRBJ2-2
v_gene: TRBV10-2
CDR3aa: ASISTDRGLRGELF

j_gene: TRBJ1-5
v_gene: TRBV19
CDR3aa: ASSLGQGVDQPQH

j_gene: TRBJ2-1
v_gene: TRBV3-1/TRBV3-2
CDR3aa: ASSLAGGPHEQF

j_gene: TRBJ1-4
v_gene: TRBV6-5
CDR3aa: ASSNRGLNEKLF

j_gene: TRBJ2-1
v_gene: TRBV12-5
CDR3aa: ASGPGLAGGPYNEQF

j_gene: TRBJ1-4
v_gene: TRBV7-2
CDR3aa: ASSLTALGGEKLF

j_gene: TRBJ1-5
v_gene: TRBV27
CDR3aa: ASSFSGDRGRWAQPQH

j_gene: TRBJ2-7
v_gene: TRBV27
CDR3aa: ASSLGIRRPYEQY

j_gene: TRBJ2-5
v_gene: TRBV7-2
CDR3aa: ASSPSWATALGTQY

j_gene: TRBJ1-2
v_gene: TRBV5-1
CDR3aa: ASRDGQGVSGYT

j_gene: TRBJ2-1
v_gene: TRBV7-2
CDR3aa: ASSLPGVLPGINNEQF

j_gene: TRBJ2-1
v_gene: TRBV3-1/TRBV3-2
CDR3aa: ASSRQRGGINEQF

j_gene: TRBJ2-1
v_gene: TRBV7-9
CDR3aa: ASRYRDRVYNEQF

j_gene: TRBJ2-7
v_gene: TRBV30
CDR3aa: AWTRGGTEQY

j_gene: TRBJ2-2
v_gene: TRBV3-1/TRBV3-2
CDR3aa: ASSQYSGDTGELF

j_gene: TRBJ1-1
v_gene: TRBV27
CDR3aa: ASSWGGRNTEAF

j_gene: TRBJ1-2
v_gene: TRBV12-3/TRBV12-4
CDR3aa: ASSQNINYGYT

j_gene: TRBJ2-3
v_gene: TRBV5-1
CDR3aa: ASSFGTSWVTDTQY

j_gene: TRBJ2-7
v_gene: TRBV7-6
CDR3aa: ASSPQGAALDYEQY

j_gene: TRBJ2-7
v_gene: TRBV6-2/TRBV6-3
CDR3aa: ASSTPDEGEQY

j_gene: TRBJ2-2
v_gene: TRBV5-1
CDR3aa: ASSLAQLAGLPGTGELF

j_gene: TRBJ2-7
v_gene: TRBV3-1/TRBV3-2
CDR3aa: ASSPRSGAAYEQY

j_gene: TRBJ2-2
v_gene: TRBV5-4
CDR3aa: ASSFLTSGRIAGELF

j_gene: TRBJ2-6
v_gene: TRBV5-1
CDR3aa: ASSGDSSSGANVLT

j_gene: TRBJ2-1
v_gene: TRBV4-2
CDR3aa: ASSQGGGDSYNEQF

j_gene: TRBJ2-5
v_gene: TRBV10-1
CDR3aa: ASSGGTNQETQY

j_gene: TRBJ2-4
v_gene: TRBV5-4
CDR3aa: ASSLQGGNIQY

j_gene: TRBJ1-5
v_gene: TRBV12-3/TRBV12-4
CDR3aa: ASSLVSNQPQH

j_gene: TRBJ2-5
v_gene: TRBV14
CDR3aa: ASSLAQAGLWNQETQY

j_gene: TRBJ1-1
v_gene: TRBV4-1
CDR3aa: ASSQVAGYTEAF

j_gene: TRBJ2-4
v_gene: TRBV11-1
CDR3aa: ASSYRTVAKNIQY

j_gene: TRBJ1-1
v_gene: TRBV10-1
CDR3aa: ASSAGGMNTEAF

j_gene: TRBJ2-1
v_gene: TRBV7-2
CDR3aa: ASSLGLVNEQF

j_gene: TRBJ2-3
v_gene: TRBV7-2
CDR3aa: ASSLSTIDSH

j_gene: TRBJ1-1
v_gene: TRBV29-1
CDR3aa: SVEGPVGVITEAF

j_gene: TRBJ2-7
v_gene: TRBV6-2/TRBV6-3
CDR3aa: ASSLGLVSSYEQY

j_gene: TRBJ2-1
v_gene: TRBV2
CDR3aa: ASSATNNEQF

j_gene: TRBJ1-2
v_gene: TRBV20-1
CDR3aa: SAPTARGYT

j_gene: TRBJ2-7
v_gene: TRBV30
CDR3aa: AWSVSGGEQY

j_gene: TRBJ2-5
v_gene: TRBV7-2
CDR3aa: ASSGTSGGPRGETQY

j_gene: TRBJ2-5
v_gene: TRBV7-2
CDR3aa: ASSPQTSGGWETQY

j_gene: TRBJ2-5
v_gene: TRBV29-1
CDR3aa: SVEARRASGVQTQY